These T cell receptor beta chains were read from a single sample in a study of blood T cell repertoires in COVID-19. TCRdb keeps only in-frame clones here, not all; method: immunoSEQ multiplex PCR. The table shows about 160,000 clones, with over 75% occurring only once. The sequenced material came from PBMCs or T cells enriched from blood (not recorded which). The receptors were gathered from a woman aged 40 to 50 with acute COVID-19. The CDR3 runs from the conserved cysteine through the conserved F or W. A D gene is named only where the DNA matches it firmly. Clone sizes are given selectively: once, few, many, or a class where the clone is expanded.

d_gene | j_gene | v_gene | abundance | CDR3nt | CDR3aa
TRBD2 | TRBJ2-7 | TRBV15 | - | TGTGCCACCAGCAGACCTCCCGGGACTAGCGGATCCTACGAGCAGTACTTC | CATSRPPGTSGSYEQYF
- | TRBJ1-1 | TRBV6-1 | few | TGTGCCAGCAGTGAAGGCAACGAGGAGACTGAAGCTTTCTTT | CASSEGNEETEAFF
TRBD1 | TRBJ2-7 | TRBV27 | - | TGTGCCAGCAAGATCGCAGGGGGCTCCTACGAGCAGTACTTC | CASKIAGGSYEQYF
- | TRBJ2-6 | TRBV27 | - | TGTGCCAGCAGTGGGCAGCTCGGGGCCAACGTCCTGACTTTC | CASSGQLGANVLTF
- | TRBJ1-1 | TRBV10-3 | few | TGTGCCATCAGTGAGTCGACCGGGTACACTGAAGCTTTCTTT | CAISESTGYTEAFF
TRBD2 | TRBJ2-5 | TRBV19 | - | TGTGCCAGCGGACTAGCGGGAGTTCTCGGGCAAGAGACCCAGTACTTC | CASGLAGVLGQETQYF
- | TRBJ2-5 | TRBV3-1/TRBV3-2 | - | TGTGCCAGCAGCCAAACCGAGCCTGAGACCCAGTACTTC | CASSQTEPETQYF
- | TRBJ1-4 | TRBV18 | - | TGTGCCAGCTCACCACCTTCCCTCAGGGTGGAAAAACTGTTTTTT | CASSPPSLRVEKLFF
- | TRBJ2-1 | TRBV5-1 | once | TGCGCCAGCAGCTTGGCGATGGGGCATGAGCAGTTCTTC | CASSLAMGHEQFF
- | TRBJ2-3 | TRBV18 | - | TGTGCCAGCTCACCGTCCTTCCCCCCCCAGGGGCCCCGAACTAGCACAGATACGCAGTATTTT | CASSPSFPPQGPRTSTDTQYF
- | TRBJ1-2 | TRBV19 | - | TGTGCCAGTATCCTCGGACACCCCTATGGCTACACCTTC | CASILGHPYGYTF
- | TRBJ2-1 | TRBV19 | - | TGTGCCAGTAGTACCCCCGGGAGTTCTACGAATGAGCAGTTCTTC | CASSTPGSSTNEQFF
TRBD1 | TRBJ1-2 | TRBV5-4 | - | TGTGCCAGCAGCGTGGACAGGGGCAGCTATGGCTACACCTTC | CASSVDRGSYGYTF
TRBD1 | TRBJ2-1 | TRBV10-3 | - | TGTGCCATCAGTCGGGACAGGGAGGTCAATGAGCAGTTCTTC | CAISRDREVNEQFF
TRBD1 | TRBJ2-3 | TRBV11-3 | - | TGTGCCAGCACCCAGACGGCAGGGGGTTGGACAGATACGCAGTATTTT | CASTQTAGGWTDTQYF
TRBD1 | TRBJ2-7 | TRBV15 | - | TGTGCCACCAGCAGTGAGCCGGGACAGGGCTACGAGCAGTACTTC | CATSSEPGQGYEQYF
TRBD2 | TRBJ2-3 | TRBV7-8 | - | TGTGCCAGCAGCTTCACTAGACCGGGCGGGAGGGTATCGGCCACAGATACGCAGTATTTT | CASSFTRPGGRVSATDTQYF
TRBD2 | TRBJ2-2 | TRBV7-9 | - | TGTGCCAGCACCCTAGCGGGAGGGACCGGGGAGCTGTTTTTT | CASTLAGGTGELFF
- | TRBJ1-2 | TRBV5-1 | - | TGCGCCAGCAGTCATGGCGGGCGGGACTATGGCTACACCTTC | CASSHGGRDYGYTF
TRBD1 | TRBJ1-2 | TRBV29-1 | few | TGCAGCGCCGCAAGACAGGGCGGAGGCTACACCTTC | CSAARQGGGYTF
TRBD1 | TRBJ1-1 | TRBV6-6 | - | TGTGCCACTGACAGGGGGACTGAAGCTTTCTTT | CATDRGTEAFF
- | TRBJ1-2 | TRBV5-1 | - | TGCGCCAGCAGCTTGTTTGGAGGGGAAGACGGCTACACCTTC | CASSLFGGEDGYTF